Shown below are 2 T cell receptor beta chains from a single sample sequenced in a study of blood T cell repertoires in COVID-19. Here immunoSEQ multiplex PCR was the method, and the copy in TCRdb shows in-frame clones only, minus some. The profile shows about 190,000 clones, about 88% of them singletons. The sample comprised PBMCs or T cells enriched from blood (not recorded which). These receptors all come from a woman aged 40 to 55 in a cohort exposed to, infected with or recovered from COVID-19 (not recorded which).

The chain uses TRBV4-1 and TRBJ2-6, with 8 bases fitting TRBD1. CDR1 is MGHRA and CDR2 is YSYEKL in the germline V gene. V lost 6 bases, J lost 0 bases, and 7 bases stayed unmatched. The CDR3 contains 17 residues. The CDR3 DNA sequence: TGCGCCAGCAGTTTAAGACAGGGGAGCTCTGGGGCCAACGTCCTGACTTTC. This encodes CASSLRQGSSGANVLTF.

CDR3 loop: CASSLGDRIAQYF. The DNA of the CDR3 is TGTGCCAGCAGTTTAGGGGACAGGATTGCGCAGTACTTC. This chain uses TRBV27 with TRBJ2-7; 8 bases line up with TRBD1. Trimming removed 2 bases from V and 9 bases from J; junction bases left unmatched: 6. The CDR3 length is 13 residues. Germline V CDR1 and CDR2: MNHEY, SMNVEV (reference sequence).